The source of this T cell receptor (beta chain) is a study of T-cell reconstitution after alpha-beta-depleted transplantation in children. The TCRbeta library incorporated unique molecular identifiers. TCRdb fed the PCR reads into MiXCR, producing one record per CDR3 protein. The sample contains 350,000 to 400,000 distinct CDR3 sequences, 10% to 15% of which appear only once. This clonotype was recorded many times. CDR1 is MNHEY and CDR2 is SVGEGT in the germline V gene. V was clipped by 2 bases and J by 7 bases, with 9 bases between them. This CDR3 is 13 amino acids long. The V gene is TRBV6-2 or TRBV6-3, the J gene TRBJ2-1; no definite D call. The receptor was isolated from a human donor who donated a stem cell graft to a child with Fanconi anemia. This specimen consisted of PBMCs, obtained from the stem cell graft. The CDR3 protein is CASSYGTPNEQFF. CDR3 DNA sequence: TGTGCCAGCAGTTACGGTACTCCAAATGAGCAGTTCTTC.